This TCR beta chain was recovered during a study of cytomegalovirus exposure and HLA in healthy donors. General observations from the study: Accurate prediction of most subjects' HLA-A and HLA-B alleles from TCR beta sequences was reported.

In the PCR, 60 Vbeta and 13 Jbeta primers were used. The table came from immunoSEQ multiplex PCR; TCRdb's copy has only in-frame clones and leaves some out. The data hold more than 200,000 clones, with 75% to 80% observed a single time. A remark on this clone: Its antigen remains unknown. The sample contains more than one DNA sequence encoding this CDR3.

This TCR came from a male donor in good health and CMV-seronegative. Sequenced material: PBMCs.

CDR3 nucleotides: TGTGCCAGCAGTACTAGCGGGAGGGCCTACGAGCAGTACTTC. Its translation: CASSTSGRAYEQYF. This chain connects TRBV27 to TRBJ2-7; 13 nucleotides align to TRBD2. The CDR3 length is 14 residues. After removal of 5 bases from V and 2 bases from J, the junction contained 0 bases not matched to a gene. CDR1 and CDR2 (germline): MNHEY, SMNVEV (reference sequence).